The rows below give T cell receptor beta chains drawn from one sample of a study of shared clonotypes between healthy human individuals. The repertoire was sequenced with immunoSEQ multiplex PCR; TCRdb's copy has only in-frame clones and lacks some. Here the sample spans 2 million to 2.5 million clones, approximately 94% being singletons. The source material was naive CD4+ T cells sorted from blood. Every receptor here comes from a man younger than 35 in good health. Both conserved end residues are part of each CDR3. The order of the fields is J gene, V gene, clone size, D gene, CDR3 protein, CDR3 DNA. D genes are given only for firm matches. Rows may omit the clone size; those that give it use once, few, many or a size class.

j_call: TRBJ1-1
v_call: TRBV6-5
clone_size: -
d_call: -
cdr3_aa: CASSYSSKGEAFF
cdr3_nt: TGTGCCAGCAGTTACTCGTCCAAGGGCGAAGCTTTCTTT

j_call: TRBJ2-3
v_call: TRBV7-2
clone_size: once
d_call: -
cdr3_aa: CASSLPSTDTQYF
cdr3_nt: TGTGCCAGCAGCTTACCGAGCACAGATACGCAGTATTTT

j_call: TRBJ2-3
v_call: TRBV28
clone_size: -
d_call: TRBD1
cdr3_aa: CASRGTAFGDTQYF
cdr3_nt: TGTGCCAGCAGGGGGACAGCCTTTGGAGATACGCAGTATTTT

j_call: TRBJ2-7
v_call: TRBV19
clone_size: -
d_call: -
cdr3_aa: CASRSGVGGVYEQYF
cdr3_nt: TGTGCCAGTAGATCGGGGGTAGGGGGTGTATACGAGCAGTACTTC

j_call: TRBJ2-1
v_call: TRBV20-1
clone_size: -
d_call: -
cdr3_aa: CSASLGDEQFF
cdr3_nt: TGCAGTGCTTCTCTAGGCGATGAGCAGTTCTTC

j_call: TRBJ1-4
v_call: TRBV10-3
clone_size: -
d_call: -
cdr3_aa: CAISRGSGEKLFF
cdr3_nt: TGTGCCATCAGTAGGGGTTCTGGTGAAAAACTGTTTTTT

j_call: TRBJ1-2
v_call: TRBV9
clone_size: few
d_call: -
cdr3_aa: CASSVGSQGGFYGYTF
cdr3_nt: TGTGCCAGCAGCGTAGGATCACAGGGTGGATTCTATGGCTACACCTTC

j_call: TRBJ1-6
v_call: TRBV6-5
clone_size: once
d_call: -
cdr3_aa: CASSYSTAPNSPLHF
cdr3_nt: TGTGCCAGCAGTTACTCGACGGCGCCTAATTCACCCCTCCACTTT

j_call: TRBJ1-1
v_call: TRBV7-9
clone_size: -
d_call: TRBD1
cdr3_aa: CASSFRQGEAEAFF
cdr3_nt: TGTGCCAGCAGCTTTCGACAGGGTGAGGCTGAAGCTTTCTTT

j_call: TRBJ2-2
v_call: TRBV27
clone_size: -
d_call: TRBD2
cdr3_aa: CASNNFPLGEGLDTGELFF
cdr3_nt: TGTGCCAGCAACAATTTCCCTCTTGGGGAGGGCCTTGACACCGGGGAGCTGTTTTTT

j_call: TRBJ2-3
v_call: TRBV5-4
clone_size: -
d_call: -
cdr3_aa: CASSLASGLPDTQYF
cdr3_nt: TGTGCCAGCAGCTTGGCCAGCGGGCTGCCAGATACGCAGTATTTT

j_call: TRBJ2-7
v_call: TRBV7-2
clone_size: -
d_call: TRBD1
cdr3_aa: CASSPNRGAYEQYF
cdr3_nt: TGTGCCAGCAGCCCTAACAGGGGGGCTTACGAGCAGTACTTC

j_call: TRBJ2-7
v_call: TRBV19
clone_size: -
d_call: -
cdr3_aa: CASSIVGGQVYEQYF
cdr3_nt: TGTGCCAGTAGTATAGTGGGGGGACAAGTCTACGAGCAGTACTTC

j_call: TRBJ2-3
v_call: TRBV7-9
clone_size: -
d_call: TRBD2
cdr3_aa: CASSFDSGSYTDTQYF
cdr3_nt: TGTGCCAGCAGCTTCGATAGCGGGAGTTACACAGATACGCAGTATTTT

j_call: TRBJ2-1
v_call: TRBV5-6
clone_size: -
d_call: TRBD2
cdr3_aa: CASSLDGGGPYNEQFF
cdr3_nt: TGTGCCAGCAGCTTGGATGGCGGGGGGCCCTACAATGAGCAGTTCTTC

j_call: TRBJ2-5
v_call: TRBV7-9
clone_size: -
d_call: TRBD2
cdr3_aa: CASSPPSGRIQETQYF
cdr3_nt: TGTGCCAGCAGCCCCCCCAGCGGGAGGATCCAAGAGACCCAGTACTTC

j_call: TRBJ2-7
v_call: TRBV2
clone_size: -
d_call: -
cdr3_aa: CASSVGIEQYF
cdr3_nt: TGTGCCAGCAGTGTAGGTATCGAGCAGTACTTC

j_call: TRBJ2-3
v_call: TRBV7-2
clone_size: -
d_call: -
cdr3_aa: CASSLVGSGDTQYF
cdr3_nt: TGTGCCAGCAGCTTAGTAGGGTCGGGGGATACGCAGTATTTT

j_call: TRBJ2-7
v_call: TRBV2
clone_size: -
d_call: -
cdr3_aa: CAVTGTVFGEQYF
cdr3_nt: TGTGCCGTAACCGGGACGGTTTTTGGCGAGCAGTACTTC

j_call: TRBJ2-3
v_call: TRBV2
clone_size: -
d_call: -
cdr3_aa: CASSGVGGPDTQYF
cdr3_nt: TGTGCCAGCAGTGGAGTCGGCGGACCAGATACGCAGTATTTT

j_call: TRBJ2-5
v_call: TRBV5-1
clone_size: -
d_call: -
cdr3_aa: CASRGQETQYF
cdr3_nt: TGCGCCAGCAGGGGACAAGAGACCCAGTACTTC

j_call: TRBJ1-5
v_call: TRBV2
clone_size: -
d_call: TRBD1
cdr3_aa: CASSATGGFQPQHF
cdr3_nt: TGTGCCAGCAGTGCTACAGGGGGCTTTCAGCCCCAGCATTTT

j_call: TRBJ1-1
v_call: TRBV4-3
clone_size: -
d_call: -
cdr3_aa: CASSQLTGPAFF
cdr3_nt: TGCGCCAGCAGCCAACTAACAGGGCCAGCTTTCTTT

j_call: TRBJ2-7
v_call: TRBV7-2
clone_size: -
d_call: -
cdr3_aa: CASSLGPDAYEQYF
cdr3_nt: TGTGCCAGCAGCTTAGGCCCGGATGCCTACGAGCAGTACTTC

j_call: TRBJ2-7
v_call: TRBV5-6
clone_size: -
d_call: TRBD2
cdr3_aa: CASSLGLAGVSYEQYF
cdr3_nt: TGTGCCAGCAGCTTAGGACTAGCGGGAGTATCCTACGAGCAGTACTTC

j_call: TRBJ1-3
v_call: TRBV9
clone_size: -
d_call: -
cdr3_aa: CASSAVDRDPGNTIYF
cdr3_nt: TGTGCCAGCAGCGCCGTGGACAGAGACCCTGGAAACACCATATATTTT

j_call: TRBJ2-7
v_call: TRBV10-3
clone_size: -
d_call: -
cdr3_aa: CAISELEVLPYEQYF
cdr3_nt: TGTGCCATCAGTGAGTTGGAGGTTTTGCCCTACGAGCAGTACTTC

j_call: TRBJ1-5
v_call: TRBV6-5
clone_size: -
d_call: -
cdr3_aa: CASSYSRYYSNQPQHF
cdr3_nt: TGTGCCAGCAGTTACTCAAGGTACTATAGCAATCAGCCCCAGCATTTT

j_call: TRBJ2-3
v_call: TRBV4-1
clone_size: -
d_call: -
cdr3_aa: CASRRDFLTDTQYF
cdr3_nt: TGCGCCAGCAGGCGGGACTTCCTCACAGATACGCAGTATTTT

j_call: TRBJ2-1
v_call: TRBV4-1
clone_size: -
d_call: -
cdr3_aa: CASSPLPSRPTEQFF
cdr3_nt: TGCGCCAGCAGCCCCCTCCCTTCTCGCCCGACTGAGCAGTTCTTC

j_call: TRBJ2-7
v_call: TRBV13
clone_size: once
d_call: -
cdr3_aa: CASSLEGVYEQYF
cdr3_nt: TGTGCCAGCAGCTTAGAGGGGGTCTACGAGCAGTACTTC

j_call: TRBJ1-2
v_call: TRBV20-1
clone_size: -
d_call: -
cdr3_aa: CSSIANYGYTF
cdr3_nt: TGCAGTTCGATAGCTAACTATGGCTACACCTTC

j_call: TRBJ1-3
v_call: TRBV6-5
clone_size: -
d_call: TRBD1
cdr3_aa: CASRKQGYGNTIYF
cdr3_nt: TGTGCCAGCAGAAAACAGGGGTACGGAAACACCATATATTTT

j_call: TRBJ1-5
v_call: TRBV30
clone_size: few
d_call: -
cdr3_aa: CAWQRTGSNQPQHF
cdr3_nt: TGTGCCTGGCAAAGGACGGGGAGCAATCAGCCCCAGCATTTT

j_call: TRBJ2-5
v_call: TRBV7-2
clone_size: -
d_call: TRBD1
cdr3_aa: CASSWDRVQETQYF
cdr3_nt: TGTGCCAGCAGTTGGGACAGGGTACAAGAGACCCAGTACTTC

j_call: TRBJ2-7
v_call: TRBV6-1
clone_size: -
d_call: -
cdr3_aa: CASSWGDRNEQYF
cdr3_nt: TGTGCCAGCTCGTGGGGGGATAGGAACGAGCAGTACTTC

j_call: TRBJ2-2
v_call: TRBV15
clone_size: -
d_call: -
cdr3_aa: CATSRDRSTGELFF
cdr3_nt: TGTGCCACCAGCAGAGATCGGAGCACCGGGGAGCTGTTTTTT

j_call: TRBJ2-5
v_call: TRBV6-5
clone_size: -
d_call: TRBD1
cdr3_aa: CASSQGAGQETQYF
cdr3_nt: TGTGCCAGCAGTCAGGGGGCCGGACAAGAGACCCAGTACTTC

j_call: TRBJ1-3
v_call: TRBV5-1
clone_size: -
d_call: -
cdr3_aa: CASSLAAGVGNTIYF
cdr3_nt: TGCGCCAGCAGCTTGGCCGCAGGGGTCGGAAACACCATATATTTT

j_call: TRBJ2-5
v_call: TRBV18
clone_size: -
d_call: -
cdr3_aa: CASSPSRGQETQYF
cdr3_nt: TGTGCCAGCTCACCGTCAAGGGGTCAGGAGACCCAGTACTTC

j_call: TRBJ2-7
v_call: TRBV7-9
clone_size: -
d_call: -
cdr3_aa: CASSLVDYEQYF
cdr3_nt: TGTGCCAGCAGCTTAGTAGATTACGAGCAGTACTTC

j_call: TRBJ1-3
v_call: TRBV19
clone_size: -
d_call: -
cdr3_aa: CASSILGNTIYF
cdr3_nt: TGTGCCAGTAGTATTCTTGGAAACACCATATATTTT

j_call: TRBJ2-1
v_call: TRBV9
clone_size: -
d_call: -
cdr3_aa: CASSVSSARSYNEQFF
cdr3_nt: TGTGCCAGCAGCGTCTCTAGCGCGAGAAGCTACAATGAGCAGTTCTTC

j_call: TRBJ1-1
v_call: TRBV6-5
clone_size: once
d_call: -
cdr3_aa: CATPGRGDTEAFF
cdr3_nt: TGTGCCACTCCAGGGAGGGGAGACACTGAAGCTTTCTTT

j_call: TRBJ1-5
v_call: TRBV2
clone_size: -
d_call: -
cdr3_aa: CASNWDGGNQPQHF
cdr3_nt: TGTGCCAGCAATTGGGATGGTGGCAATCAGCCCCAGCATTTT

j_call: TRBJ2-7
v_call: TRBV4-2
clone_size: -
d_call: -
cdr3_aa: CASSQGQEYSYEQYF
cdr3_nt: TGTGCCAGCAGCCAAGGACAGGAGTATTCCTACGAGCAGTACTTC

j_call: TRBJ2-7
v_call: TRBV9
clone_size: -
d_call: TRBD1
cdr3_aa: CASSPGGLSYEQYF
cdr3_nt: TGTGCCAGCAGCCCAGGGGGTCTCTCCTACGAGCAGTACTTC

j_call: TRBJ2-3
v_call: TRBV5-1
clone_size: -
d_call: -
cdr3_aa: CASRGGTDDTQYF
cdr3_nt: TGCGCCAGCAGAGGGGGGACAGACGATACGCAGTATTTT

j_call: TRBJ2-7
v_call: TRBV27
clone_size: -
d_call: TRBD2
cdr3_aa: CASSYSGSRYEQYF
cdr3_nt: TGTGCCAGCAGTTATAGCGGGAGTCGCTACGAGCAGTACTTC

j_call: TRBJ2-5
v_call: TRBV9
clone_size: -
d_call: -
cdr3_aa: CASSPLGGETQYF
cdr3_nt: TGTGCCAGCAGCCCGCTCGGGGGAGAGACCCAGTACTTC

j_call: TRBJ1-5
v_call: TRBV7-2
clone_size: few
d_call: TRBD1
cdr3_aa: CASSPGQGYQPQHF
cdr3_nt: TGTGCCAGCAGCCCTGGACAGGGGTATCAGCCCCAGCATTTT

j_call: TRBJ2-7
v_call: TRBV6-5
clone_size: once
d_call: -
cdr3_aa: CASRPPGTWGEQYF
cdr3_nt: TGTGCCAGCAGGCCTCCAGGGACTTGGGGGGAGCAGTACTTC

j_call: TRBJ2-5
v_call: TRBV28
clone_size: -
d_call: -
cdr3_aa: CASSQRETQYF
cdr3_nt: TGTGCCAGCTCGCAGAGAGAGACCCAGTACTTC

j_call: TRBJ1-6
v_call: TRBV28
clone_size: few
d_call: -
cdr3_aa: CASSPYNSPLHF
cdr3_nt: TGTGCCAGCAGCCCCTATAATTCACCCCTCCACTTT

j_call: TRBJ2-7
v_call: TRBV28
clone_size: -
d_call: -
cdr3_aa: CASSSGQSYEQYF
cdr3_nt: TGTGCCAGCAGTTCTGGACAGAGCTACGAGCAGTACTTC

j_call: TRBJ2-3
v_call: TRBV7-2
clone_size: -
d_call: TRBD1
cdr3_aa: CASRSQGSTDTQYF
cdr3_nt: TGTGCCAGCAGGTCACAGGGGAGCACAGATACGCAGTATTTT

j_call: TRBJ2-7
v_call: TRBV28
clone_size: -
d_call: TRBD1
cdr3_aa: CASSFISHRTGQGYEQYF
cdr3_nt: TGTGCCAGCAGTTTCATCTCCCATAGGACGGGACAGGGCTACGAGCAGTACTTC

j_call: TRBJ2-5
v_call: TRBV28
clone_size: -
d_call: TRBD1
cdr3_aa: CASSSAGTGEGTQYF
cdr3_nt: TGTGCCAGCAGTTCCGCCGGGACAGGGGAGGGGACCCAGTACTTC